This TCR beta chain was identified in a study of T cell responses to AZD1222 COVID-19 vaccine. The study's findings and limits: Vaccine-associated CD4 TCRs ranged over spike, dominating at 160-218 and 743-854.

The ends were cut back, 2 bases at V and 10 bases at J, with 17 bases in the middle. Germline CDR1 SGHTA, CDR2 FQGNSA. This CDR3 is 14 amino acids long. As to this clone: Its antigen is currently unknown.

Produced via immunoSEQ multiplex PCR; TCRdb's table is partial and in-frame only. The repertoire holds 180,000 or so clones, with roughly 91% as singletons. The receptor was derived from an adult who received the MenACWY meningococcal vaccine as a control. Sequencing used peripheral blood, obtained 28 days after the second dose of the MenACWY control vaccine. The chain recombines TRBV7-2 with TRBJ1-1; tentative D call: TRBD1 (5 bases). CDR3 nucleotide sequence: TGTGCCAGCAGCTTACTACAGGTGTCTACTCGAGCTTTCTTT. This sequence encodes CASSLLQVSTRAFF.